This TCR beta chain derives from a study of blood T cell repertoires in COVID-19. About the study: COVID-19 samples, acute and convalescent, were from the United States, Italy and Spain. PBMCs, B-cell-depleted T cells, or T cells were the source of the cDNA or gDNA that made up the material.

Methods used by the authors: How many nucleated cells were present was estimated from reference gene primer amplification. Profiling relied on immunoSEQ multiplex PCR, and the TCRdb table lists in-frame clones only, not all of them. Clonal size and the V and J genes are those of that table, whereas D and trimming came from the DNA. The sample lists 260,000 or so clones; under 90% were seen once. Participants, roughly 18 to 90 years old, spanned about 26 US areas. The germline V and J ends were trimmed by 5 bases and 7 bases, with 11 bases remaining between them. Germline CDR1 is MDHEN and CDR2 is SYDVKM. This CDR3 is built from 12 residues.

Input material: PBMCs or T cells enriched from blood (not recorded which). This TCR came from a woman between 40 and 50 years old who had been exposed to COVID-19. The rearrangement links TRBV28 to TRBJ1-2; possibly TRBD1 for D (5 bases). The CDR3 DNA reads TGTGCCAGCAGTAACCAGGGTCGTGGCTACACCTTC. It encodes CASSNQGRGYTF.